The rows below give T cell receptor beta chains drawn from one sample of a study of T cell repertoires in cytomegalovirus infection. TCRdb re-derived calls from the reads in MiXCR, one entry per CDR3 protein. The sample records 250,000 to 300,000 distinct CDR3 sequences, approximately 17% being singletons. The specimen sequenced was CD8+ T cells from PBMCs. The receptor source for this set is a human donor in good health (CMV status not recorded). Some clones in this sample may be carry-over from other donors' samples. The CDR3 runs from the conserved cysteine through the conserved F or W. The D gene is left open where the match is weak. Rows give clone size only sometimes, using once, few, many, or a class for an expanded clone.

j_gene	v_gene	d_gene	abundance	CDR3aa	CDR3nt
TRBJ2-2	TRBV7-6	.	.	CASSQLASGTGELFF	TGTGCCAGCAGCCAGCTAGCATCGGGGACCGGGGAGCTGTTTTTT
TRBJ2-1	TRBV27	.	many	CASSGQRGDYNEQFF	TGTGCCAGCAGTGGCCAGAGGGGCGATTACAATGAGCAGTTCTTC
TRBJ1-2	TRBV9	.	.	CASSDRPDGYTF	TGTGCCAGCAGCGACAGGCCCGATGGCTACACCTTC
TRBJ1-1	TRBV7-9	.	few	CASSLVAPEAFF	TGTGCCAGCAGCTTAGTAGCCCCTGAAGCTTTCTTT
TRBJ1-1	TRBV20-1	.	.	CSAPRGENTEAFF	TGCAGTGCTCCACGAGGAGAAAACACTGAAGCTTTCTTT
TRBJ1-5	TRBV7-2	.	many	CASSLTSGYSNQPQHF	TGTGCCAGCAGCTTGACGTCAGGATATAGCAATCAGCCCCAGCATTTT
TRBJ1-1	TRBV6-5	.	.	CASSLSGAGIRGPEAFF	TGTGCCAGCAGTTTATCAGGGGCCGGGATAAGAGGGCCTGAAGCTTTCTTT
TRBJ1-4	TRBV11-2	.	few	CASSLEGVANEKLFF	TGTGCCAGCAGCTTAGAGGGTGTAGCTAATGAAAAACTGTTTTTT
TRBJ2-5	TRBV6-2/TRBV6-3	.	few	CASSYPEPGWEETQYF	TGTGCCAGCAGTTACCCAGAACCTGGGTGGGAAGAGACCCAGTACTTC
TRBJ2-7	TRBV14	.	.	CASSQGGGHYEQYF	TGTGCCAGCAGCCAAGGGGGCGGCCACTACGAGCAGTACTTC
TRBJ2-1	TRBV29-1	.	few	CSVAGWDEQFF	TGCAGCGTTGCGGGATGGGATGAGCAGTTCTTC
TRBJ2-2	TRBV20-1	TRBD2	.	CSARPLAGGNTGELFF	TGCAGTGCTAGACCTTTAGCGGGGGGGAACACCGGGGAGCTGTTTTTT
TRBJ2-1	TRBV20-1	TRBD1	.	CSAKALDRANEQFF	TGCAGTGCTAAGGCCCTCGACAGGGCGAATGAGCAGTTCTTC
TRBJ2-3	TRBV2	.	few	CASRMGLGNVGTDTQYF	TGTGCCAGCAGGATGGGCCTGGGGAATGTTGGCACAGATACGCAGTATTTT
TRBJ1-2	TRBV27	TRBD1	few	CASSSYGTDYGYTF	TGTGCCAGCAGTTCCTACGGGACAGACTATGGCTACACCTTC
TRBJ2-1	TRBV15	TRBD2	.	CATSRGRGGYNEQFF	TGTGCCACCAGCAGAGGTCGGGGGGGGTACAATGAGCAGTTCTTC
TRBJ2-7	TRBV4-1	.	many	CASKEDGSSYEQYF	TGCGCCAGCAAAGAAGACGGGAGCTCCTACGAGCAGTACTTC
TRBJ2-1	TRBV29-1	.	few	CSVEDRASHYNEQFF	TGCAGCGTTGAAGATAGGGCGAGCCACTACAATGAGCAGTTCTTC
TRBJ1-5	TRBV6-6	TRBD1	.	CASSYRGTGDFSNQPQHF	TGTGCCAGCAGTTACCGCGGGACAGGGGATTTCAGCAATCAGCCCCAGCATTTT
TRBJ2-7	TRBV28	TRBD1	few	CASSPPGGTYEQYF	TGTGCCAGCAGCCCCCCAGGGGGTACCTACGAGCAGTACTTC
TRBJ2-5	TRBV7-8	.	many	CASSRMRELETQYF	TGTGCCAGCAGCCGCATGAGGGAACTGGAGACCCAGTACTTC
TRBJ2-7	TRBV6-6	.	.	CASSYTQGSPYEQYF	TGTGCCAGCAGTTACACCCAGGGGTCCCCCTACGAGCAGTACTTC
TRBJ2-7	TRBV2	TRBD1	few	CASLDRVRSYEQYF	TGTGCCAGCCTAGACAGGGTTAGGTCCTACGAGCAGTACTTC
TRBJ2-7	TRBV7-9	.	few	CASSQRGFGPYEQYF	TGTGCCAGCAGCCAGAGGGGGTTTGGGCCCTACGAGCAGTACTTC
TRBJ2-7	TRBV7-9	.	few	CASCYTTGGLDEYEQYF	TGTGCCAGCTGCTATACTACCGGGGGTTTGGACGAGTACGAGCAGTACTTC
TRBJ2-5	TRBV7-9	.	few	CASSLEGHKETQYF	TGTGCCAGCAGCTTGGAGGGGCACAAAGAGACCCAGTACTTC